This T cell receptor (beta chain) originates from a study of blood T cells in healthy people across ages. A minimum of 5 micrograms of total RNA was extracted per sample. This clonotype was seen only a few times. Germline V gene lookup returns CDR1 MNHNS and CDR2 SASEGT. After removal of 3 bases from V and 3 bases from J, the junction contained 11 bases not matched to a gene. The CDR3 extends over 17 amino acids. A second PCR of 7 to 11 cycles used a sample-barcoded 5' primer and a J-beta primer mix. Via MiXCR, TCRdb re-called the 5' RACE reads, giving one row per CDR3 protein. The sample has some 700,000 distinct CDR3 sequences, roughly 20% seen once.

The TCR sequence derives from a man in his sixties or seventies in good health. The genes are TRBV6-1 and TRBJ1-5; the match to TRBD1 covers 7 bases. The specimen was blood. CDR3 bases: TGTGCCAGCAGTGACCGTTCGGGACAGAAACCCAATCAGCCCCAGCATTTT. Translating it yields CASSDRSGQKPNQPQHF.